This is a list of T cell receptor beta chains from one sample in a study of blood T cell repertoires in COVID-19. Measured with immunoSEQ multiplex PCR; TCRdb has only the in-frame clones, and not every one. The sample has about 38,000 clones; nearly 90% are singletons. The sample comprised peripheral blood. Receptor source: a man between 60 and 70 years old with active or convalescent COVID-19. CDR3s include the opening cysteine and the closing phenylalanine or tryptophan. Clone size, where shown, is once, few, many, or a class for clones that have expanded.

abundance: once; v_gene: TRBV6-5; len: 13; j_gene: TRBJ1-5; CDR3aa: CASRGSGDQPQHF
abundance: -; v_gene: TRBV27; len: 16; j_gene: TRBJ2-1; CDR3aa: CASSWGVGRENNEQFF
abundance: -; v_gene: TRBV7-9; len: 14; j_gene: TRBJ1-6; CDR3aa: CASSLQGGVSPLHF
abundance: many; v_gene: TRBV28; len: 16; j_gene: TRBJ2-7; CDR3aa: CASSADQTGLSYEQYF
abundance: -; v_gene: TRBV11-3; len: 17; j_gene: TRBJ2-1; CDR3aa: CASSPQGRLAAHNEQFF
abundance: -; v_gene: TRBV28; len: 14; j_gene: TRBJ1-4; CDR3aa: CASSLWGSNEKLFF
abundance: -; v_gene: TRBV29-1; len: 14; j_gene: TRBJ2-2; CDR3aa: CSVQGAGNTGELFF
abundance: -; v_gene: TRBV2; len: 12; j_gene: TRBJ2-7; CDR3aa: CASKRGPIEQYF
abundance: -; v_gene: TRBV27; len: 13; j_gene: TRBJ1-2; CDR3aa: CASSLFQGAGYTF
abundance: -; v_gene: TRBV7-3; len: 14; j_gene: TRBJ2-1; CDR3aa: CASSFGGRKGEQFF
abundance: -; v_gene: TRBV4-1; len: 16; j_gene: TRBJ2-1; CDR3aa: CASSQEGTRGSWPPFF
abundance: once; v_gene: TRBV29-1; len: 11; j_gene: TRBJ2-7; CDR3aa: CSVGQTYEQYF
abundance: -; v_gene: TRBV6-6; len: 16; j_gene: TRBJ2-3; CDR3aa: CASSYSMTSGTDTQYF
abundance: -; v_gene: TRBV14; len: 14; j_gene: TRBJ2-1; CDR3aa: CASREGGAGLQQFF